The 9 T cell receptor beta chains presented below share a single source sample, sequenced in a study of cytomegalovirus exposure and HLA in healthy donors. The study ran its PCR with 60 Vbeta and 13 Jbeta primers. The data were produced by immunoSEQ multiplex PCR, yet TCRdb's version contains in-frame clones alone and is incomplete. Of approximately 160,000 clones in the sample, roughly 77% were seen once. Sequenced sample: PBMCs. These receptors were collected from a male donor in good health and CMV-seronegative.

This sequence joins TRBV6-6 and TRBJ2-1, with a possible D match to TRBD1 (5 bases). The V end was cut by 5 bases, the J end by 3 bases, with 5 bases between. CDR1 is MNHNY, CDR2 SVGAGI, per germline (reference sequence). The CDR3 length is 12 residues. CDR3: CASSDSYNEQFF. The CDR3 DNA reads as TGTGCCAGCAGTGACAGCTACAATGAGCAGTTCTTC.

The chain is built from TRBV9 and TRBJ2-2, with a possible D match to TRBD1 (7 bases). The CDR3 spans 16 residues. V lost 3 bases to trimming and J lost 6 bases, with 18 bases between them. Germline CDR1 is SGDLS and CDR2 is YYNGEE. The CDR3, as DNA: TGTGCCAGCAGCGCCGGAGGGGGCGTAAGTGCCGGGGAGCTGTTTTTT. This encodes CASSAGGGVSAGELFF.

This clone was seen a few times. This chain connects TRBV7-9 to TRBJ2-2, with a possible D match to TRBD1 (6 bases). Per the germline V gene, CDR1 is SEHNR and CDR2 is FQNEAQ (reference sequence). The germline V and J ends were trimmed by 5 bases and 6 bases, with 13 bases remaining between them. CDR3 size: 14 residues. As DNA, the CDR3 is TGTGCCAGCAGCGAGGGGGTGGCGCCCGGGGAGCTGTTTTTT. Translating it yields CASSEGVAPGELFF.

This clone was detected a few times. The chain carries TRBV6-5 and TRBJ1-1; 8 bases are shared with TRBD1. Germline V gives CDR1 MNHEY, CDR2 SVGAGI. This CDR3 contains 14 residues. V was pared by 5 bases and J by 7 bases, with 9 bases of the junction left unmatched. In DNA form, the CDR3 reads TGTGCCAGCAGTCAGGGGGCCCCAAAGCTTGAAGCTTTCTTT. Residues: CASSQGAPKLEAFF.

The chain is built from TRBV27 and TRBJ2-2, with D possibly being TRBD2 (7 bases). This CDR3 has 17 residues. Trimming shortened V by 2 bases and J by 3 bases, and 16 bases separated the two germline ends. CDR1 MNHEY and CDR2 SMNVEV come from the germline V gene (reference sequence). In DNA form, the CDR3 reads TGTGCCAGCAGTTTAGGTTGGGGGGGGCAGGACACCGGGGAGCTGTTTTTT. Its protein is CASSLGWGGQDTGELFF.

This clone was seen once. The chain uses TRBV29-1 and TRBJ2-2; D gene unclear. CDR3 length equals 14 residues. Germline-derived CDR1 and CDR2 are SQVTM and ANQGSEA. Between the trimmed V and J ends, which lost 1 base and 1 base, there was a span of 7 bases. The CDR3 spells CSVEVQLNTGELFF. CDR3 DNA: TGCAGCGTTGAAGTACAATTGAACACCGGGGAGCTGTTTTTT.

The table lists this clone with a few counts. This chain joins TRBV11-2 and TRBJ2-1, with D hard to call. Germline CDR1 SGHAT, CDR2 FQNNGV. Between the trimmed V and J ends, which lost 1 base and 4 bases, there was a span of 5 bases. The CDR3 has 13 amino acids. CDR3 protein: CASSLGQYNEQFF. CDR3 DNA sequence: TGTGCCAGCAGCTTAGGGCAGTACAATGAGCAGTTCTTC. Full variable domain (rest looked up from reference TRBV11-2 and TRBJ2-1): EAGVAQSPRYKIIEKRQSVAFWCNPISGHATLYWYQQILGQGPKLLIQFQNNGVVDDSQLPKDRFSAERLKGVDSTLKIQPAKLEDSAVYLCASSLGQYNEQFFGPGTRLTVL.

This CDR3 is CASSSRPGQGSEKLFF. The CDR3 DNA sequence: TGTGCCAGCAGCTCGCGCCCGGGACAGGGTAGTGAAAAACTGTTTTTT. The chain recombines TRBV7-9 with TRBJ1-4; the match to TRBD1 covers 9 bases. J lost 7 bases, V lost 4 bases, and 10 bases had no gene match. Germline assignment: CDR1 SEHNR and CDR2 FQNEAQ (reference sequence). The CDR3 covers 16 residues. The complete variable domain, with remaining parts taken from reference TRBV7-9 and TRBJ1-4, reads DTGVSQNPRHKITKRGQNVTFRCDPISEHNRLYWYRQTLGQGPEFLTYFQNEAQLEKSRLLSDRFSAERPKGSFSTLEIQRTEQGDSAMYLCASSSRPGQGSEKLFFGSGTQLSVL.

The V call is TRBV5-6, the J call TRBJ1-2; 7 nucleotides line up with TRBD1. This CDR3 spans 14 amino acids. Trimming at V came to 3 bases and at J to 8 bases, leaving 10 bases not matched to a gene. Germline V gene lookup returns CDR1 SGHDT and CDR2 YYEEEE. CDR3 coding DNA: TGTGCCAGCAGCTCTACGGACAGGCTGAGGGGCTACACCTTC. Protein product: CASSSTDRLRGYTF.